This T cell receptor (beta chain) was sequenced for a study of T cells expressing NK-cell markers. About the study: According to the study, TCR beta repertoires originated from sorted CD3+CD56+NKG2C+, CD3+CD56+NKG2C- and CD3+CD56-NKG2C+ T cells. With respect to HCMV, most of the eight sequenced donors were seropositive, and one was seronegative.

For each CDR3 protein, TCRdb gives one entry from its re-call of the 5' RACE reads, without DNA. This sample contains about 150,000 distinct CDR3 sequences. Study-wide results and caveats: Among CD8+ T cells from 5 to 7 donors, dominant NKG2C+ clonotypes accounted for about 1.0-7.0%. Several donors' CD3+CD56-NKG2C+ cells were dominated by the same clonotypes.

About this clonotype itself: Its specificity is not known.

From germline, CDR1 is SGHNT and CDR2 YYREEE (reference sequence). The CDR3 loop spans 14 amino acids. This sequence originates from a woman aged 50 to 60 in good health. Source material: blood T cells: a sorted CD56 or NKG2C T cell subset, CD4+ or CD8+ T cells, or bulk PBMC T cells (not recorded which). The chain carries TRBV5-4 and TRBJ1-3. CDR3 region: CASSLEGNGNTIYF.